This TCR beta chain was obtained from a study of blood T cell repertoires in COVID-19. Study context: The United States, Italy and Spain provided the acute and convalescent COVID-19 samples. Sample material is recorded as cDNA or gDNA derived from T cells, B-cell-depleted T cells, or PBMCs.

Looked up from germline, CDR1 is KGHDR and CDR2 is SFDVKD. The CDR3 covers 13 residues. V lost 7 bases and J lost 5; bases outside the gene matches: 3. In the original analysis: Estimates of nucleated cell counts were drawn from the amplification of reference gene primers. This table comes from immunoSEQ multiplex PCR, and its TCRdb copy is limited to in-frame clones, with some not included. Clone size and V and J calls were adopted from that table, with D and trimming inferred from the DNA. The sample holds more than 65,000 clones, approximately 80% seen once. The specimen was peripheral blood. This TCR was recovered from a man aged 60 to 69 with active or convalescent COVID-19. The chain links TRBV24-1 to TRBJ1-2, with TRBD1 matching 10 bases. CDR3: CATSRGQGYGYTF. The CDR3 DNA is TGTGCCACCAGCCGGGGACAGGGGTATGGCTACACCTTC.